These T cell receptor beta chains were read from a single sample in a study of T cells after yellow fever vaccination. TCRdb passed the 5' RACE reads through MiXCR, listing each CDR3 protein once. The sample has roughly 94,000 distinct CDR3 sequences; roughly 8.2% are singletons. The source material was CD8+ T cells not binding an NS4B(214-222) dextramer, sorted from PBMCs, sampled roughly 14 days after the first yellow fever vaccination. The receptor source for this set is a man younger than 35 who received the YFV17D yellow fever vaccine. CDR3s include the opening cysteine and the closing phenylalanine or tryptophan.

cdr3_aa	j_call	v_call
CASSPQAGGSNNEQFF	TRBJ2-1	TRBV7-9
CASSQTGGIRNEKLFF	TRBJ1-4	TRBV11-2
CASSLNWGDNTEAFF	TRBJ1-1	TRBV27
CASSYSRLLTDTQYF	TRBJ2-3	TRBV6-5
CASSGDWTSGAPGQFF	TRBJ2-1	TRBV12-3/TRBV12-4
CASSQYRDSSYEQYF	TRBJ2-7	TRBV4-1
CVGSGTGGGKVTEAFF	TRBJ1-1	TRBV20-1
CASSFRLAGVRYEQFF	TRBJ2-1	TRBV5-5
CASSLTGPGELFF	TRBJ2-2	TRBV6-2/TRBV6-3
CASRTLEQETQYF	TRBJ2-5	TRBV19
CATSDLENSGQGRNEQFF	TRBJ2-1	TRBV24-1
CASRDYRDHTGELFF	TRBJ2-2	TRBV7-8
CASSPQTGLSYNEQFF	TRBJ2-1	TRBV5-1
CASSHGRVQTDTQYF	TRBJ2-3	TRBV4-1
CASSFKGPQETQYF	TRBJ2-5	TRBV12-3/TRBV12-4
CASSLGEAFF	TRBJ1-1	TRBV5-5
CSARSFGTGGAGEQYF	TRBJ2-7	TRBV20-1
CASSQDPGFVKNIQYF	TRBJ2-4	TRBV4-1
CASSLEELAGGAGETQYF	TRBJ2-5	TRBV11-2
CASSESTTGVDGELFF	TRBJ2-2	TRBV10-2
CASSPKGLKDYGYTF	TRBJ1-2	TRBV12-3/TRBV12-4
CASSLGGGTDYGYTF	TRBJ1-2	TRBV5-1
CSAGSGEAGEKLFF	TRBJ1-4	TRBV20-1
CASSPSTGVHGANVLTF	TRBJ2-6	TRBV18
CASSGGSQPQHF	TRBJ1-5	TRBV27
CASSSWDTMNTGELFF	TRBJ2-2	TRBV6-2/TRBV6-3
CASSQDPRKNTEAFF	TRBJ1-1	TRBV4-3
CASSQGNRQGFTEAFF	TRBJ1-1	TRBV4-1
CATSDFRGVQETQYF	TRBJ2-5	TRBV24-1
CASSQSQGYEQFF	TRBJ2-1	TRBV4-1
CASTIGGVYTEAFF	TRBJ1-1	TRBV28
CASSSYVSQETQYF	TRBJ2-5	TRBV28
CAWNGAGELFF	TRBJ2-2	TRBV30
CNVEPNSGGSYNEQFF	TRBJ2-1	TRBV29-1
CASSPTGGTYEQYF	TRBJ2-7	TRBV14
CASSPVQRPNTGELFF	TRBJ2-2	TRBV5-1
CASSPRLTSTPQSYEQYF	TRBJ2-7	TRBV4-1
CASSGPYYEQYF	TRBJ2-7	TRBV27